These 3 T cell receptor beta chains originate from one sample sequenced in a study of blood T cell repertoires in COVID-19. Libraries were prepared by immunoSEQ multiplex PCR; TCRdb keeps only in-frame clonotypes and omits some of them. The sample lists 90,000 to 120,000 clones; 84% were seen once. Sequencing was performed on peripheral blood. The source of these receptors is a human donor in a cohort sampled during active COVID-19.

This rearrangement joins TRBV7-9 to TRBJ1-6; D gene uncertain. V lost 5 bases and J 6 bases, leaving 11 bases between the germline ends. The germline V gene has CDR1 SEHNR and CDR2 FQNEAQ (reference sequence). This CDR3 contains 14 residues. The CDR3 is CASSLTSRNSPLHF. For the CDR3, the DNA is TGTGCCAGCAGCCTAACGAGTCGTAATTCACCCCTCCACTTT.

This clone was seen once. The chain carries TRBV19 and TRBJ2-1; the match to TRBD1 covers 8 bases. The CDR3 runs 15 residues. Losses at the gene ends were 2 bases for V and 6 bases for J; bases not matched to a gene: 6. Looked up from germline, CDR1 is LNHDA and CDR2 is SQIVND (reference sequence). The CDR3 DNA sequence: TGTGCCAGTAGTATACAAGGACAGGGAGGCAATGAGCAGTTCTTC. This encodes CASSIQGQGGNEQFF.

This chain uses TRBV28 with TRBJ2-7; D might be TRBD2 (6 bases). The V gene lost 4 bases and the J gene lost 3 bases, with 19 bases spanning the gap. Germline V CDR1 and CDR2: MDHEN, SYDVKM. This CDR3 has 16 amino acids. The CDR3 is CASSSGGQGRYYEQYF. The CDR3, as DNA: TGTGCCAGCAGTTCCGGAGGGCAGGGAAGGTACTACGAGCAGTACTTC. The full variable domain, its missing parts supplied by reference TRBV28 and TRBJ2-7, is DVKVTQSSRYLVKRTGEKVFLECVQDMDHENMFWYRQDPGLGLRLIYFSYDVKMKEKGDIPEGYSVSREKKERFSLILESASTNQTSMYLCASSSGGQGRYYEQYFGPGTRLTVT.